The next 8 T cell receptor beta chains were all read from a single sample in a study of T cell clonotyping in hematopoietic cell transplantation. Here immunoSEQ multiplex PCR was the method, and the copy in TCRdb shows in-frame clones only, minus some. The profile shows approximately 70,000 clones, around 94% of them singletons. The sequenced sample consisted of peripheral blood mononuclear cells. The origin of the receptors is a man aged 50 to 60 in good health. Some clones in this sample may be carry-over from other donors' samples.

The chain links TRBV7-2 to TRBJ2-1; either TRBD1 or TRBD2 may supply D (5 bases each). Trimming removed 2 bases from V and 8 bases from J, with 16 bases in between. CDR1 and CDR2 (germline): SGHTA, FQGNSA. This CDR3 region has 15 residues. CDR3 residues: CASSLMLGVSDEQFF. The DNA of the CDR3 is TGTGCCAGCAGCTTAATGCTGGGGGTTAGCGATGAGCAGTTCTTC. Filled out from reference TRBV7-2 and TRBJ2-1, the complete variable domain reads GAGVSQSPSNKVTEKGKDVELRCDPISGHTALYWYRQSLGQGLEFLIYFQGNSAPDKSGLPSDRFSAERTGGSVSTLTIQRTQQEDSAVYLCASSLMLGVSDEQFFGPGTRLTVL.

The chain has TRBV10-3 and TRBJ2-3, with TRBD1 identical over 9 bases. Germline CDR1 ENHRY, CDR2 SYGVKD. The CDR3 has 14 amino acids. The V and J ends lost 6 bases and 9 bases, in that order; junction bases with no gene match: 10. CDR3 region: CAIRSHGTGWTQYF. DNA for the CDR3: TGTGCCATCAGGAGCCATGGGACAGGGTGGACGCAGTATTTT.

V and J are TRBV5-1 and TRBJ1-3; tentative D call: TRBD1 (6 bases). Trimming pared 4 bases from V and 4 bases from J, leaving 15 bases between. The CDR3 contains 15 residues. In germline, CDR1 is SGHRS, CDR2 YFSETQ. CDR3 nucleotide sequence: TGCGCCAGCAGCGTGTTTGGGGGGCAAGGAAACACCATATATTTT. As protein: CASSVFGGQGNTIYF.

The chain combines TRBV14 with TRBJ1-5; D gene uncertain. The CDR3 runs to 13 residues. Trimming left V 4 bases short and J 0 bases short, with 4 bases between. The germline V gene has CDR1 SGHDN and CDR2 FVKESK. CDR3 sequence: CASSRNSNQPQHF. For the CDR3, the DNA is TGTGCCAGCAGCCGCAATAGCAATCAGCCCCAGCATTTT.

The chain is built from TRBV5-1 and TRBJ2-7; 7 bases line up with TRBD1. The length of the CDR3 is 19 residues. Germline assignment: CDR1 SGHRS and CDR2 YFSETQ. The V segment lost 0 bases and the J segment 0 bases; nucleotides outside the gene matches: 15. CDR3 residues: CASSLGPPGGTPSSYEQYF. For the CDR3, the DNA is TGCGCCAGCAGCTTGGGTCCTCCAGGGGGAACCCCGAGCTCCTACGAGCAGTACTTC.

The J gene is TRBJ2-7, the V gene TRBV5-4; 8 bases align to TRBD1. Trimming at V came to 0 bases and at J to 1 base, leaving 6 bases not matched to a gene. The CDR3 has 16 residues. Germline CDR1 reads SGHNT; CDR2 reads YYREEE (reference sequence). Here the CDR3 reads CASSLAGDRHSYEQYF. CDR3 sequence (DNA): TGTGCCAGCAGCTTGGCAGGGGACAGGCATTCCTACGAGCAGTACTTC. Full variable domain (missing parts from reference TRBV5-4 and TRBJ2-7): ETGVTQSPTHLIKTRGQQVTLRCSSQSGHNTVSWYQQALGQGPQFIFQYYREEENGRGNFPPRFSGLQFPNYSSELNVNALELDDSALYLCASSLAGDRHSYEQYFGPGTRLTVT.

The CDR3: CASSPRSEGYTF. CDR3 DNA: TGTGCCAGCAGCCCTAGGTCGGAAGGCTACACCTTC. The chain couples TRBV7-9 to TRBJ1-2; D is unclear. Germline V gives CDR1 SEHNR, CDR2 FQNEAQ (reference sequence). V was trimmed by 5 bases and J by 8 bases, leaving 12 bases between them. This CDR3 has 12 residues.

The chain links TRBV28 to TRBJ2-2; D gene ambiguous. The CDR3 extends over 15 amino acids. Between the trimmed V and J ends, which lost 1 base and 8 bases, there was a span of 14 bases. The germline gives CDR1 MDHEN, CDR2 SYDVKM. CDR3 loop: CASSLSDLLRGELFF. The CDR3 DNA reads as TGTGCCAGCAGTTTATCAGACCTTTTGCGGGGGGAGCTGTTTTTT.